Shown below are 17 T cell receptor beta chains from a single sample sequenced in a study of blood T cells in healthy people across ages. Sample-barcoded 5' priming and a J-beta primer mix drove a second PCR of roughly 6 to 12 cycles. TCRdb re-derived calls from the 5' RACE reads in MiXCR, one entry per CDR3 protein. In the table there are around 1.7 million distinct CDR3 sequences, over 25% of which are singletons. The sequencing sample was made of blood. Receptors originate from a woman under 40 in good health.

This clonotype was observed a handful of times. The chain links TRBV28 to TRBJ1-1; D is undetermined. Trimming left V 6 bases short and J 7 bases short, with 15 bases between. Germline loops: CDR1 MDHEN, CDR2 SYDVKM. The CDR3 has 13 residues. CDR3 loop: CASSSRREGEAFF. The CDR3, as DNA: TGTGCCAGCAGCTCTCGAAGGGAAGGTGAAGCTTTCTTT.

This chain links TRBV6-2 or TRBV6-3 with TRBJ2-7; D gene ambiguous. The CDR3 is made up of 14 amino acids. V dropped 8 bases and J dropped 7 bases, with 21 bases sitting between them. The germline V gene has CDR1 MNHEY and CDR2 SVGEGT. In nucleotides, the CDR3 is TGTGCCAGCGGAAACAGACCAGCCAAAAATGAGCAGTACTTC. Amino acid sequence: CASGNRPAKNEQYF.

This chain connects TRBV2 to TRBJ2-7; 11 nucleotides align to TRBD2. The CDR3 length is 14 residues. Germline trimming cut 2 bases from V and 6 bases from J; bases unmatched to any gene: 3. CDR1 and CDR2 from the germline V gene are SNHLY and FYNNEI. CDR3 residues: CASSETSGRGEQYF. The CDR3 nucleotides read TGTGCCAGCAGTGAAACTAGCGGGAGAGGCGAGCAGTACTTC.

As concerns this clonotype: One base away lies a much larger clone, so this may be a sequencing read error. The conserved final phenylalanine or tryptophan is absent from the CDR3, which likely points to a read error. This rearrangement joins TRBV20-1 to TRBJ1-5; D is unresolved. The CDR3 is 14 residues long. Per germline, CDR1 DFQATT and CDR2 SNEGSKA (reference sequence). V was clipped by 5 bases and J by 0 bases, with 11 bases between them. The chain's CDR3 is CSAEGGDSNQPQHC. Written as DNA, the CDR3 is TGCAGTGCTGAAGGCGGGGATAGCAATCAGCCCCAGCATTGT.

This clonotype has a handful of counts. The V and J genes are TRBV5-1 and TRBJ1-2; D is uncertain. The germline V gene encodes CDR1 SGHRS and CDR2 YFSETQ. The CDR3 runs to 13 residues. V lost 3 bases and J lost 6, with 12 bases in between. CDR3: CASSSNTRDGYTF. CDR3 sequence (DNA): TGCGCCAGCAGCTCAAACACCCGGGATGGCTACACCTTC.

This clonotype was counted a few times. The J gene is TRBJ2-5, the V gene TRBV6-5, with 11 positions matching TRBD2. This CDR3 is 16 amino acids long. CDR1 and CDR2 (germline): MNHEY, SVGAGI. V lost 0 bases, J lost 2 bases, and 2 bases stayed unmatched. The CDR3 region has the DNA TGTGCCAGCAGTTACTCGTTAGCGGGAGGGCAAGAGACCCAGTACTTC. It is translated as CASSYSLAGGQETQYF.

The CDR3 DNA reads TGTGCCAGCTCTCAAGGCGGTGGTAATAGCCAAAATGAAAAACTGTTTTTT. It encodes CASSQGGGNSQNEKLFF. This chain uses TRBV18 with TRBJ1-4; D gene unclear. V was cut by 6 bases and J by 5 bases, with 22 bases left in between. From germline, CDR1 is KGHSH and CDR2 LQKENI. The CDR3 loop spans 17 amino acids.

This chain joins TRBV20-1 and TRBJ2-3; D is undetermined. CDR1 is DFQATT and CDR2 is SNEGSKA in the germline V gene (reference sequence). Trimming took off 4 bases at V and 4 bases at J, with 6 bases between the two ends. The CDR3 runs to 11 residues. CDR3 in amino acids: CSATSPDTQYF. The CDR3 DNA is TGCAGTGCTACCAGTCCAGATACGCAGTATTTT.

The CDR3, as DNA: TGCAGTGCTAGAGATATACAGGGGGTCAATGAGCAGTACTTC. Translated: CSARDIQGVNEQYF. This chain joins TRBV20-1 and TRBJ2-5, with TRBD1 identical over 8 bases. Germline V gene lookup returns CDR1 DFQATT and CDR2 SNEGSKA (reference sequence). With 0 bases clipped from V and 11 bases from J, the junction kept 11 bases outside the gene matches. This CDR3 region has 14 residues.

The chain carries TRBV11-1 and TRBJ2-7; D may be TRBD1 (6 bases). The V end lost 3 bases, the J end lost 4 bases, and 16 bases lay between the germline ends. This CDR3 region has 15 residues. CDR1 is SGHAT, CDR2 FQDESV, per germline (reference sequence). DNA for the CDR3: TGTGCCAGCAGCTTCAGGGGCGCCCCAGTTTACGAGCAGTACTTC. This encodes CASSFRGAPVYEQYF.

J is TRBJ1-2 and V is TRBV9; TRBD1 agrees at 9 bases. CDR1 and CDR2 (germline): SGDLS, YYNGEE. The V and J ends lost 4 bases and 4 bases, in that order; junction bases with no gene match: 11. The CDR3 sequence is 16 residues long. In DNA form, the CDR3 reads TGTGCCAGCAGCCCAAGGTCGGGACAGGGCTTCTATGGCTACACCTTC. Translated: CASSPRSGQGFYGYTF.

The rearrangement joins TRBV24-1 to TRBJ1-1; 8 bases are shared with TRBD1. Germline CDR1 is KGHDR and CDR2 is SFDVKD. With 5 bases clipped from V and 5 bases from J, the junction kept 6 bases outside the gene matches. The CDR3 is made up of 14 amino acids. The CDR3, as DNA: TGTGCCACCAGTGCCACTGACAGGGGTACTGAAGCTTTCTTT. Translated, it gives CATSATDRGTEAFF.

The chain is built from TRBV9 and TRBJ1-5; tentative D call: TRBD1 (6 bases). The germline gives CDR1 SGDLS, CDR2 YYNGEE. Trimming cost V 2 bases and J 7 bases, with 13 bases left between them. The CDR3 length is 14 residues. Here the CDR3 reads CASSVSQGGQPQHF. As DNA, the CDR3 is TGTGCCAGCAGCGTGTCACAGGGTGGGCAGCCCCAGCATTTT.

This clonotype was counted only a few times. The chain is built from TRBV7-2 and TRBJ2-1; 9 nucleotides match TRBD1. Trimming removed 5 bases from V and 3 bases from J; junction bases left unmatched: 8. This CDR3 spans 16 amino acids. The germline gives CDR1 SGHTA, CDR2 FQGNSA. For the CDR3, the DNA is TGTGCCAGCAGCATCACCGGGACAGGGTTCTACAATGAGCAGTTCTTC. Its protein is CASSITGTGFYNEQFF.

This chain joins TRBV29-1 and TRBJ2-7; TRBD1 aligns across 10 bases. Losses at the gene ends were 6 bases for V and 3 bases for J; bases not matched to a gene: 5. The CDR3 is 13 amino acids. CDR1 is SQVTM and CDR2 is ANQGSEA in the germline V gene. The CDR3 loop is CSVAWTGGYEQYF. DNA for the CDR3: TGCAGCGTCGCCTGGACAGGGGGCTACGAGCAGTACTTC.

The J gene is TRBJ2-5, the V gene TRBV24-1, with D unresolved. V was cut by 2 bases and J by 10 bases, with 19 bases left in between. The CDR3 covers 15 residues. Germline V CDR1 and CDR2: KGHDR, SFDVKD. CDR3 nucleotides: TGTGCCACCAGTGATTCCGACGGAGAGTTAAAGGGCCAGTACTTC. Protein product: CATSDSDGELKGQYF.

A few counts support this clonotype. This chain links TRBV4-3 with TRBJ2-1; perhaps TRBD2 as D (7 bases). Looked up from germline, CDR1 is LGHNA and CDR2 is YSLEER. The CDR3 is 16 residues long. The V end lost 0 bases, the J end lost 0 bases, and 9 bases lay between the germline ends. For the CDR3, the DNA is TGCGCCAGCAGCCAAGATAGGGGGGGCTCCTACAATGAGCAGTTCTTC. Its protein product is CASSQDRGGSYNEQFF.